The 29 T cell receptor beta chains given below trace back to one sample, sequenced in a study of T cell changes during pregnancy in multiple sclerosis. Assay: immunoSEQ multiplex PCR; the TCRdb copy retains only in-frame clones and omits some. This sample has about 87,000 clones, with 80% to 95% found just once. This specimen consisted of peripheral blood, obtained in the third trimester of pregnancy. The source of these receptors is a female donor in good health, enrolled as a control in a pregnancy study.

Only one count was recorded for this clone. One junction end disagrees with the germline gene, perhaps due to a read error. The chain's CDR3 is CTSSLVPNTGELFF. The DNA for the CDR3 is TGTACCAGCAGCTTAGTTCCAAACACCGGGGAGCTGTTTTTT. The chain carries TRBV7-9 and TRBJ2-2, with D hard to call. The CDR3 runs to 14 residues. CDR1 is SEHNR, CDR2 FQNEAQ, per germline (reference sequence).

The rearrangement joins TRBV28 to TRBJ2-7; TRBD1 aligns across 9 bases. V lost 7 bases and J lost 5; bases outside the gene matches: 12. Germline CDR1 is MDHEN and CDR2 is SYDVKM. The CDR3 has 15 residues. In nucleotides, the CDR3 is TGTGCCAGCAAACGGACAGGGGCTGAGATCCACGAGCAGTACTTC. Encoded protein: CASKRTGAEIHEQYF.

As DNA, the CDR3 is TGTGCCAGCAGCCGACTGGGTTACTATGGCTACACCTTC. Its protein is CASSRLGYYGYTF. V usage is TRBV11-2 and J usage is TRBJ1-2, with D uncertain. This CDR3 is 13 amino acids long. Germline CDR1 is SGHAT and CDR2 is FQNNGV. The V end lost 5 bases, the J end lost 3 bases, and 10 bases lay between the germline ends.

This clone was seen once. The gene calls are TRBV6-1 and TRBJ2-7; D is possibly TRBD1 (5 bases). The CDR3 loop spans 15 amino acids. Germline V gene data show CDR1 as MNHNS and CDR2 as SASEGT. V shed 5 bases and J shed 2 bases, with 16 bases lying between them. Here the CDR3 DNA reads TGTGCCAGCAGTCAGCAGTCGACAGCCGCCTACGAGCAGTACTTC. Protein sequence: CASSQQSTAAYEQYF.

This chain uses TRBV25-1 with TRBJ1-2, with TRBD1 as a possible D gene (5 bases). The CDR3 runs to 16 residues. The germline V gene has CDR1 MGHDK and CDR2 SYGVNS. V lost 3 bases and J lost 9, with 23 bases in between. The CDR3 DNA follows: TGTGCCAGCAGTGATCACGGGGGAGGGGCCTTTTCCAGCTACACCTTC. It is translated as CASSDHGGGAFSSYTF.

The genes are TRBV2 and TRBJ2-7, with 9 bases identical to TRBD2. J was trimmed by 4 bases and V by 6 bases; bases with no gene match: 4. This CDR3 comprises 13 residues. The germline V gene encodes CDR1 SNHLY and CDR2 FYNNEI. The CDR3 nucleotides are TGTGCCAGCAGCATTAGCGGGGGTTACGAGCAGTACTTC. Protein product: CASSISGGYEQYF.

A few counts support this clone. The rearrangement links TRBV18 to TRBJ1-1; D remains ambiguous. The CDR3 spans 13 residues. From germline, CDR1 is KGHSH and CDR2 LQKENI. V lost 2 bases and J 7 bases, leaving 11 bases between the germline ends. The CDR3 loop is CASSPIGKSEAFF. The CDR3 bases are TGTGCCAGCTCACCAATCGGGAAGAGTGAAGCTTTCTTT.

V and J are TRBV27 and TRBJ2-1, with 8 bases fitting TRBD2. V lost 6 bases to trimming and J lost 7 bases; unmatched junction nucleotides: 11. CDR1 is MNHEY, CDR2 SMNVEV, per germline (reference sequence). This CDR3 spans 15 amino acids. CDR3 nucleotide sequence: TGTGCCAGCAGCCCCGAGGGACTAGGAAGGAATGAGCAGTTCTTC. Its protein product is CASSPEGLGRNEQFF.

This clone was recorded a few times. J is TRBJ2-7 and V is TRBV28; the match to TRBD1 covers 9 bases. Germline CDR1 is MDHEN and CDR2 is SYDVKM. V gave up 4 bases and J gave up 2 bases; unmatched junction bases: 6. The CDR3 extends over 15 amino acids. The CDR3 coding sequence is TGTGCCAGCAGTTCCCCTGGACAGGGGCCCTACGAGCAGTACTTC. This translates into CASSSPGQGPYEQYF.

This sequence joins TRBV7-9 and TRBJ2-7, with 8 bases matching TRBD1. Germline lookup yields CDR1 SEHNR and CDR2 FQNEAQ (reference sequence). With V trimmed by 3 bases and J by 6 bases, 7 bases remained unmatched. The CDR3 covers 14 residues. The CDR3 DNA follows: TGTGCCAGCAGCTTGGGACAGGCCGCCCGCGAGCAGTACTTC. Translation gives CASSLGQAAREQYF.

This sequence joins TRBV7-7 and TRBJ2-7; 13 bases map to TRBD2. CDR3 size: 15 residues. Trimming removed 5 bases from V and 2 bases from J; junction bases left unmatched: 3. In germline, CDR1 is SSHAT, CDR2 FNYEAQ (reference sequence). CDR3 loop: CASSPGTSGAYEQYF. The CDR3 DNA reads TGTGCCAGCAGCCCCGGGACTAGCGGGGCCTACGAGCAGTACTTC.

J is TRBJ2-7 and V is TRBV7-2; TRBD2 matches 7 bases. CDR1 and CDR2 (germline): SGHTA, FQGNSA. CDR3 length: 15 residues. V shed 3 bases and J 0 bases; nucleotides not matched to a gene: 5. This CDR3 reads CASSFGGGSSYEQYF. CDR3 coding DNA: TGTGCCAGCAGCTTTGGCGGGGGAAGCTCCTACGAGCAGTACTTC.

The rearrangement uses TRBV19 and TRBJ2-7, with TRBD2 matching over 7 bases. Germline CDR1 LNHDA, CDR2 SQIVND (reference sequence). The trim removed 5 bases at V and 4 bases at J, leaving 2 bases unmatched. This CDR3 is built from 12 residues. The CDR3 sequence is CASSFSGYEQYF. CDR3 nucleotides: TGTGCCAGTAGTTTTAGCGGGTACGAGCAGTACTTC.

This rearrangement joins TRBV6-5 to TRBJ2-3; D is possibly TRBD2 (5 bases). The CDR3 is 14 amino acids. The V gene's germline CDR1 is MNHEY and CDR2 SVGAGI. Trimming took off 6 bases at V and 0 bases at J, with 10 bases between the two ends. In nucleotides, the CDR3 is TGTGCCAGCAGGACTCCGGGAAGCACAGATACGCAGTATTTT. As protein: CASRTPGSTDTQYF.

The gene calls are TRBV28 and TRBJ2-2; no firm D call. The CDR3 contains 17 residues. Germline assignment: CDR1 MDHEN and CDR2 SYDVKM. The V gene lost 1 base and the J gene lost 1 base, with 13 bases spanning the gap. CDR3 in amino acids: CASSLSPREMNTGELFF. Here the CDR3 DNA reads TGTGCCAGCAGTTTATCCCCCCGAGAAATGAACACCGGGGAGCTGTTTTTT. The variable domain in full, with the rest retrieved from reference TRBV28 and TRBJ2-2, is DVKVTQSSRYLVKRTGEKVFLECVQDMDHENMFWYRQDPGLGLRLIYFSYDVKMKEKGDIPEGYSVSREKKERFSLILESASTNQTSMYLCASSLSPREMNTGELFFGEGSRLTVL.

This rearrangement joins TRBV2 to TRBJ1-1, with D possibly being TRBD1 (5 bases). In germline, CDR1 is SNHLY, CDR2 FYNNEI. The CDR3 is 13 residues long. V shed 7 bases and J shed 0 bases, with 9 bases lying between them. CDR3 bases: TGTGCCAGCACCGGGGGAGTGAACACTGAAGCTTTCTTT. Translating gives CASTGGVNTEAFF.

The genes are TRBV28 and TRBJ2-1; 9 nucleotides agree with TRBD1. V lost 2 bases to trimming and J lost 16 bases; unmatched junction nucleotides: 6. The length of the CDR3 is 12 residues. Germline values: CDR1 MDHEN, CDR2 SYDVKM. The CDR3 here is CASSLRGQGLFF. The CDR3 bases are TGTGCCAGCAGTTTAAGGGGACAGGGTTTATTCTTC.

The chain couples TRBV4-1 to TRBJ2-1; D is unclear. The CDR3 runs 16 residues. V gave up 4 bases and J gave up 0 bases, with 13 bases separating them. Germline V gene lookup returns CDR1 MGHRA and CDR2 YSYEKL. In nucleotides, the CDR3 is TGCGCCAGCAGCCCGAGTTTAAGCCTCTCCTACAATGAGCAGTTCTTC. Protein sequence: CASSPSLSLSYNEQFF.

CDR3 sequence: CASSLFTGQDEAFF. The CDR3 DNA reads TGTGCCAGCAGCTTATTTACGGGACAGGATGAAGCTTTCTTT. The J gene is TRBJ1-1, the V gene TRBV11-2; TRBD1 aligns across 8 bases. V trimming: 2 bases; J trimming: 7 bases; junction bases outside the gene matches: 6. CDR3 length equals 14 residues. In germline, CDR1 is SGHAT, CDR2 FQNNGV.

The rearrangement links TRBV6-5 to TRBJ2-7; 8 nucleotides align to TRBD2. The V gene end was trimmed by 11 bases and the J gene end by 2 bases; junction bases not matched to a gene: 11. The CDR3 consists of 14 residues. From germline, CDR1 is MNHEY and CDR2 SVGAGI. CDR3 nucleotide sequence: TGTGCCGCCCAAAAGGCGGGAGGCACCTACGAGCAGTACTTC. Translated: CAAQKAGGTYEQYF.

This clone was counted once. The V gene is TRBV5-4, the J gene TRBJ1-5; tentative D call: TRBD1 (5 bases). V shed 2 bases and J shed 2 bases, with 14 bases lying between them. CDR3 length equals 16 residues. Germline CDR1 SGHNT, CDR2 YYREEE (reference sequence). DNA for the CDR3: TGTGCCAGCAGCTTCGGACACTCGGGAGGCAATCAGCCCCAGCATTTT. Translated, it gives CASSFGHSGGNQPQHF.

This clone was recorded once. The chain joins TRBV2 to TRBJ2-5; D possibly corresponds to TRBD1 (6 bases). The CDR3 contains 13 residues. Germline assignment: CDR1 SNHLY and CDR2 FYNNEI. Trimming removed 7 bases from V and 5 bases from J, with 14 bases in between. The CDR3 loop is CASNPGVGETQYF. DNA for the CDR3: TGTGCCAGCAATCCAGGGGTTGGTGAGACCCAGTACTTC.

The chain recombines TRBV15 with TRBJ2-5; TRBD2 is a possible D gene (5 bases). Germline CDR1 and CDR2: LNHNV and YYDKDF (reference sequence). With 5 bases removed from V and 4 bases from J, the gap between germline ends came to 17 bases. The CDR3 runs to 15 residues. The CDR3 reads CATSVSQGGGETQYF. DNA of the CDR3: TGTGCCACCAGCGTGAGCCAAGGAGGCGGAGAGACCCAGTACTTC.

This chain connects TRBV28 to TRBJ1-1; 12 nucleotides line up with TRBD1. Unmatched junction bases numbered 3, after V lost 3 bases and J lost 4 bases. Germline V CDR1 and CDR2: MDHEN, SYDVKM. The CDR3 length is 15 residues. The CDR3 DNA sequence: TGTGCCAGCAGTTTTGGGACAGGGGGCGTCACTGAAGCTTTCTTT. Protein: CASSFGTGGVTEAFF.

V and J are TRBV6-5 and TRBJ2-7, with D unclear. The CDR3 is made up of 14 amino acids. Germline lookup yields CDR1 MNHEY and CDR2 SVGAGI. Trimming took 6 bases from V and 4 from J, leaving 16 bases between them. CDR3 sequence (DNA): TGTGCCAGCAGCGTCCAGGATTATGGATACGAGCAGTACTTC. This sequence encodes CASSVQDYGYEQYF.

The chain has TRBV28 and TRBJ2-7; TRBD2 agrees at 11 bases. J lost 0 bases, V lost 1 base, and 11 bases had no gene match. Germline loops: CDR1 MDHEN, CDR2 SYDVKM. This CDR3 contains 19 residues. In nucleotides, the CDR3 is TGTGCCAGCAGTTTATCGCTGGGGTCGACTAGCGGGAACTCCTACGAGCAGTACTTC. It is translated as CASSLSLGSTSGNSYEQYF.

V and J are TRBV27 and TRBJ1-4, with D perhaps matching TRBD1 (6 bases). V shed 5 bases and J shed 7 bases, with 14 bases lying between them. This CDR3 is 14 amino acids long. Germline V gene sequence: CDR1 MNHEY, CDR2 SMNVEV (reference sequence). The CDR3 reads CASSEGGASEKLFF. CDR3 sequence (DNA): TGTGCCAGCAGTGAGGGGGGGGCTTCTGAAAAACTGTTTTTT.

The sample holds one count of this clone. The chain employs TRBV9 and TRBJ2-3; 7 bases align to TRBD1. Germline V CDR1 and CDR2: SGDLS, YYNGEE. Trimming took 4 bases from V and 6 from J; bases not matched to a gene: 8. CDR3 length equals 14 residues. The CDR3 sequence is CASSPGQGVDTQYF. The CDR3 nucleotides are TGTGCCAGCAGCCCTGGGCAGGGGGTGGATACGCAGTATTTT.

The genes are TRBV2 and TRBJ2-3; 10 nucleotides match TRBD1. The CDR3 has 14 amino acids. With V trimmed by 7 bases and J by 1 base, 2 bases remained unmatched. The germline gives CDR1 SNHLY, CDR2 FYNNEI. The CDR3 spells CASTGQGGTDTQYF. CDR3 in DNA: TGTGCCAGCACTGGACAGGGGGGCACAGATACGCAGTATTTT.